Listed here are 9 T cell receptor beta chains from one sample, sequenced in a study of human T cells and chemical hapten exposure. Time point noted: patch test 2, 6 weeks after DPC sensitization. Treatment meaning: therapeutic diphenylcyclopropenone sensitization with weekly scalp DPC. One entry per CDR3 protein, called by TCRdb with MiXCR from the RACE reads. The sample holds tens of thousands of distinct CDR3 sequences, approximately 3.4% seen once. Sequences were derived from whole blood, sampled in connection with sensitization to the hapten diphenylcyclopropenone (DPC). The receptors were sampled from a man in his forties with alopecia areata. Some clones in this sample may be carry-over from other donors' samples.

This clonotype was observed at least ten times. This chain connects TRBV7-2 to TRBJ2-7; no reliable D call. Trimming took 4 bases from V and 2 from J, leaving 9 bases between them. The CDR3 consists of 13 residues. Germline CDR1 reads SGHTA; CDR2 reads FQGNSA. The CDR3 is CASSSELAYEQYF. For the CDR3, the DNA is TGTGCCAGCAGCTCCGAACTTGCCTACGAGCAGTACTTC.

This clonotype was recorded many times. The chain employs TRBV6-6 and TRBJ1-5; D may be TRBD1 (5 bases). V dropped 9 bases and J dropped 7 bases, with 19 bases sitting between them. This CDR3 is 14 amino acids long. Germline loops: CDR1 MNHNY, CDR2 SVGAGI (reference sequence). The CDR3 loop is CASTTRGGVQPQHF. In DNA form, the CDR3 reads TGTGCCAGTACCACGCGCGGAGGGGTACAGCCCCAGCATTTT.

This clonotype was counted many times. Here the CDR3 DNA reads TGTGCCAGCAGTGAAGAAACCGGGAGGACAGAGACCCAGTACTTC. Protein sequence: CASSEETGRTETQYF. This sequence joins TRBV2 and TRBJ2-5; 7 bases map to TRBD2. Losses at the gene ends were 1 base for V and 4 bases for J; bases not matched to a gene: 6. The CDR3 sequence is 15 residues long. In germline, CDR1 is SNHLY, CDR2 FYNNEI.

At least ten counts were recorded for this clonotype. The chain is built from TRBV28 and TRBJ2-2; D is ambiguous. The germline V gene encodes CDR1 MDHEN and CDR2 SYDVKM. The CDR3 has 12 amino acids. V was pared by 2 bases and J by 8 bases, with 6 bases between. The CDR3 is CASSLLAGELFF. The CDR3 DNA is TGTGCCAGCAGTTTACTCGCGGGGGAGCTGTTTTTT.

At least ten counts were recorded for this clonotype. The chain couples TRBV5-1 to TRBJ1-5; D gene uncertain. Trimming removed 0 bases from V and 0 bases from J, with 7 bases in between. The V gene's germline CDR1 is SGHRS and CDR2 YFSETQ. The CDR3 runs to 15 residues. The DNA of the CDR3 is TGCGCCAGCAGCTTGGATTCGTATAGCAATCAGCCCCAGCATTTT. Translating gives CASSLDSYSNQPQHF.

This clonotype has at least ten counts. This chain joins TRBV5-4 and TRBJ2-7; D remains unclear. The germline CDR1 and CDR2 sequences are SGHNT and YYREEE (reference sequence). The CDR3 sequence is 15 residues long. Trimming cost V 0 bases and J 0 bases, with 10 bases left between them. The DNA of the CDR3 is TGTGCCAGCAGCTTGGGAACTTTGACCTCCTACGAGCAGTACTTC. Its translation is CASSLGTLTSYEQYF.

This clonotype was counted many times. This chain uses TRBV9 with TRBJ2-3; 8 positions match TRBD2. V shed 4 bases, J shed 6 bases, and the junction held 10 bases outside the gene matches. The CDR3 sequence is 15 residues long. In germline, CDR1 is SGDLS, CDR2 YYNGEE. CDR3 protein: CASSPALREEDTQYF. The DNA of the CDR3 is TGTGCCAGCAGCCCAGCGTTGCGGGAGGAGGATACGCAGTATTTT.

This clonotype appeared many times. The chain joins TRBV12-3 or TRBV12-4 to TRBJ2-1, with 11 bases identical to TRBD2. The V gene end was trimmed by 8 bases and the J gene end by 9 bases; junction bases not matched to a gene: 0. The CDR3 loop spans 11 amino acids. CDR3 in amino acids: CASGLAGEQFF. The CDR3 region has the DNA TGTGCCAGCGGACTAGCGGGTGAGCAGTTCTTC.

This clonotype appeared a few times. The chain couples TRBV3-1 to TRBJ1-1; D remains unclear. Germline V gene data show CDR1 as LGHDT and CDR2 as YNNKEL (reference sequence). CDR3 length equals 14 residues. The V and J ends lost 1 base and 1 base respectively, with 7 bases between them. CDR3 in amino acids: CASSQVGANTEAFF. CDR3 coding DNA: TGTGCCAGCAGCCAAGTGGGAGCGAACACTGAAGCTTTCTTT.